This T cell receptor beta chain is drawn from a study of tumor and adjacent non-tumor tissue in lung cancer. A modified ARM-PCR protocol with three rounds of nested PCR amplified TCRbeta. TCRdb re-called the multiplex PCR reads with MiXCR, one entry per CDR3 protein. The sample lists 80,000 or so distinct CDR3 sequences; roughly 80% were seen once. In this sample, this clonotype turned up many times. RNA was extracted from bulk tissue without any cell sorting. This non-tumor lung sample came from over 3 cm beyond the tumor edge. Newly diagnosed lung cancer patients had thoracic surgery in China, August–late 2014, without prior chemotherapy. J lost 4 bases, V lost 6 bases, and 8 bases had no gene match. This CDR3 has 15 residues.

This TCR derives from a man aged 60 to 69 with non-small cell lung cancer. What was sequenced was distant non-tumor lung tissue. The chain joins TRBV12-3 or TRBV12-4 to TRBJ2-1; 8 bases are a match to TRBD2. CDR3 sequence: CASRVSGSPYNEQFF. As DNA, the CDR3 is TGTGCCAGCAGGGTCAGCGGGAGTCCGTACAATGAGCAGTTCTTC.